Below are 24 T cell receptor beta chains sequenced from a single sample in a study of T cell responses to AZD1222 COVID-19 vaccine. Data came from immunoSEQ multiplex PCR; TCRdb stores just in-frame clones and leaves some out. This sample has about 120,000 clones; approximately 86% occur once, and the top ten carry 2.4%. The sample was peripheral blood, taken on day 0 of AZD1222 vaccination. These receptors all stem from an adult in good health.

The chain couples TRBV2 to TRBJ2-2; 7 nucleotides match TRBD1. The junction had 4 bases not matched to a gene; V was cut back by 6 bases and J by 6 bases. This CDR3 has 13 residues. Germline V gives CDR1 SNHLY, CDR2 FYNNEI. For the CDR3, the DNA is TGTGCCAGCAGGACGACAGGGCCCGGGGAGCTGTTTTTT. As protein: CASRTTGPGELFF.

The rearrangement uses TRBV28 and TRBJ2-7; 9 nucleotides agree with TRBD1. With 5 bases clipped from V and 4 bases from J, the junction kept 6 bases outside the gene matches. This CDR3 comprises 14 residues. The germline CDR1 and CDR2 sequences are MDHEN and SYDVKM. The CDR3 here is CASSVGQGRYEQYF. CDR3 DNA: TGTGCCAGCAGTGTCGGACAGGGGAGGTACGAGCAGTACTTC.

This clone appeared a few times. The genes are TRBV4-2 and TRBJ1-1; D might be TRBD1 (5 bases). The CDR3 loop spans 15 amino acids. The germline V gene encodes CDR1 LGHNA and CDR2 YNFKEQ. V was trimmed by 4 bases and J by 1 base, leaving 13 bases between them. DNA of the CDR3: TGTGCCAGCAGCCCCGAATCGGGGGGGAACACTGAAGCTTTCTTT. This sequence encodes CASSPESGGNTEAFF.

The CDR3 DNA reads as TGTGCCAGCTCACCCAGGGGAGAGACCCAGTACTTC. Translating gives CASSPRGETQYF. The gene calls are TRBV18 and TRBJ2-5; perhaps TRBD1 as D (6 bases). Germline V gene lookup returns CDR1 KGHSH and CDR2 LQKENI. The V gene lost 3 bases and the J gene lost 4 bases, with 6 bases spanning the gap. CDR3 length: 12 amino acids.

This clone was counted between two and nine times. The chain employs TRBV5-6 and TRBJ2-7, with TRBD2 identical over 14 bases. Trimming took 2 bases from V and 4 from J; bases not matched to a gene: 2. The CDR3 contains 15 residues. Germline CDR1 reads SGHDT; CDR2 reads YYEEEE. The CDR3 loop is CASSFGLAGGYEQYF. In DNA form, the CDR3 reads TGTGCCAGCAGCTTCGGACTAGCGGGAGGTTACGAGCAGTACTTC.

The chain couples TRBV5-6 to TRBJ2-3; D ambiguous. This CDR3 contains 14 residues. Trimming stripped 4 bases from V and 4 bases from J, with 13 bases between. Germline CDR1 SGHDT, CDR2 YYEEEE. CDR3 residues: CASSPPVGADTQYF. CDR3 DNA: TGTGCCAGCAGCCCACCAGTTGGGGCAGATACGCAGTATTTT.

This clone rates as medium-sized. V usage is TRBV19 and J usage is TRBJ2-4, with TRBD1 as a possible D gene (6 bases). The germline CDR1 and CDR2 sequences are LNHDA and SQIVND (reference sequence). V was shortened by 7 bases and J by 3 bases, with 10 bases between the two germline ends. The CDR3 covers 13 residues. In DNA, the CDR3 is TGTGCCAGTAAAACAGGGAGCAAAAACATTCAGTACTTC. Its translation is CASKTGSKNIQYF.

This chain joins TRBV19 and TRBJ2-1; 8 positions agree with TRBD1. The CDR3 runs to 15 residues. Trimming took 3 bases from V and 5 from J; bases not matched to a gene: 6. The germline V gene encodes CDR1 LNHDA and CDR2 SQIVND (reference sequence). CDR3 loop: CASSIEGQANNEQFF. The CDR3 DNA is TGTGCCAGTAGTATCGAGGGACAGGCAAACAATGAGCAGTTCTTC.

This clone appeared once. The V and J genes are TRBV5-6 and TRBJ1-2; D remains unclear. The CDR3 is made up of 13 amino acids. From germline, CDR1 is SGHDT and CDR2 YYEEEE. Trimming removed 0 bases at V and 9 bases at J, with 12 bases between. CDR3 sequence: CASSLEGSLRYTF. Written as DNA, the CDR3 is TGTGCCAGCAGCTTGGAAGGGAGCCTTCGCTACACCTTC.

The gene calls are TRBV7-3 and TRBJ2-1; D gene uncertain. The V end was cut by 0 bases, the J end by 7 bases, with 7 bases between. Germline CDR1 SGHTA, CDR2 FQGTGA. The CDR3 length is 13 residues. In DNA, the CDR3 is TGTGCCAGCAGCTTAACGGGTGCGAATGAGCAGTTCTTC. It yields the protein CASSLTGANEQFF.

The chain is built from TRBV10-3 and TRBJ2-7, with unresolved D. Per the germline V gene, CDR1 is ENHRY and CDR2 is SYGVKD. V was trimmed by 9 bases and J by 0 bases, leaving 15 bases between them. This CDR3 is built from 14 residues. DNA of the CDR3: TGTGCCATTTCCCCCTCCTCTGACTCCTACGAGCAGTACTTC. Its protein is CAISPSSDSYEQYF.

V is TRBV19 and J is TRBJ2-2; D call uncertain. The CDR3 consists of 16 residues. Germline CDR1 reads LNHDA; CDR2 reads SQIVND (reference sequence). Trimming left V 8 bases short and J 5 bases short, with 21 bases between. CDR3 amino acids: CASRTSGQHRTGELFF. The CDR3 DNA reads TGTGCCAGTCGAACCTCCGGTCAGCATAGGACCGGGGAGCTGTTTTTT.

The genes are TRBV7-8 and TRBJ2-4, with unresolved D. From germline, CDR1 is SGHVS and CDR2 FQNEAQ. This CDR3 comprises 18 residues. V gave up 2 bases and J gave up 0 bases, with 17 bases separating them. The CDR3 is CASSLPRIDPLAKNIQYF. The CDR3 DNA follows: TGTGCCAGCAGCTTACCCAGGATAGACCCTCTAGCCAAAAACATTCAGTACTTC. Combining the CDR3 with reference TRBV7-8 and TRBJ2-4 gives the whole variable domain GAGVSQSPRYKVAKRGQDVALRCDPISGHVSLFWYQQALGQGPEFLTYFQNEAQLDKSGLPSDRFFAERPEGSVSTLKIQRTQQEDSAVYLCASSLPRIDPLAKNIQYFGAGTRLSVL.

The V and J genes are TRBV3-1 (or the pseudogene TRBV3-2) and TRBJ2-1; TRBD2 matches 12 bases. The CDR3 contains 14 residues. Losses at the gene ends were 10 bases for V and 9 bases for J; bases not matched to a gene: 10. Per the germline V gene, CDR1 is LGHDT and CDR2 is YNNKEL (reference sequence). The CDR3 region has the DNA TGTGCCACGGCGACTAGCGGGAGTGGCTTTGAGCAGTTCTTC. This codes for CATATSGSGFEQFF.

This clone was counted only a few times. V gene TRBV6-4 combines with J gene TRBJ1-6; weak D call: TRBD1 (6 bases). This CDR3 contains 15 residues. V dropped 6 bases and J dropped 4 bases, with 13 bases sitting between them. Per the germline V gene, CDR1 is MRHNA and CDR2 is SNTAGT. The CDR3 sequence is CASRLKTGYNSPLHF. The CDR3 nucleotides read TGTGCCAGCAGACTGAAGACAGGATATAATTCACCCCTCCACTTT.

V usage is TRBV27 and J usage is TRBJ2-7, with 12 bases fitting TRBD2. Per germline, CDR1 MNHEY and CDR2 SMNVEV (reference sequence). The V segment lost 6 bases and the J segment 2 bases; nucleotides outside the gene matches: 5. The CDR3 length is 15 residues. CDR3: CASRIRTSGTYEQYF. Written as DNA, the CDR3 is TGTGCCAGCAGGATCCGGACTAGCGGGACCTACGAGCAGTACTTC.

The chain has TRBV5-1 and TRBJ1-4; D is unresolved. This CDR3 comprises 19 residues. CDR1 is SGHRS, CDR2 YFSETQ, per germline. With 3 bases removed from V and 0 bases from J, the gap between germline ends came to 21 bases. In DNA, the CDR3 is TGCGCCAGCAGCTCGGACCCCCACGAATGGAGGGCAACTAATGAAAAACTGTTTTTT. As protein: CASSSDPHEWRATNEKLFF.

V gene TRBV7-3 combines with J gene TRBJ2-1, with 9 bases lining up with TRBD2. CDR3 length: 14 residues. V lost 1 base, J lost 6 bases, and 1 base stayed unmatched. Germline V CDR1 and CDR2: SGHTA, FQGTGA. The CDR3 spells CASSLSGRGNEQFF. Here the CDR3 DNA reads TGTGCCAGCAGCTTAAGCGGGAGGGGCAATGAGCAGTTCTTC.

The V and J genes are TRBV6-6 and TRBJ2-5; unclear D gene. V was cut by 2 bases and J by 5 bases, with 9 bases left in between. The CDR3 runs 13 residues. The germline CDR1 and CDR2 sequences are MNHNY and SVGAGI (reference sequence). CDR3 sequence (DNA): TGTGCCAGCAGTTACCTTTTCACCGAGACCCAGTACTTC. Translating gives CASSYLFTETQYF.

This clone was counted a single time. The V gene is TRBV4-1, the J gene TRBJ1-2, with no clear D. The CDR3 length is 17 residues. The V end was cut by 4 bases, the J end by 4 bases, with 22 bases between. Germline V gives CDR1 MGHRA, CDR2 YSYEKL. Here the CDR3 reads CASSPDVGRVIIYGYTF. DNA of the CDR3: TGCGCCAGCAGCCCCGACGTAGGCCGGGTAATTATCTATGGCTACACCTTC.

This sequence joins TRBV6-2 or TRBV6-3 and TRBJ2-1; 14 bases map to TRBD2. V lost 6 bases to trimming and J lost 12 bases; unmatched junction nucleotides: 7. This CDR3 comprises 14 residues. The germline gives CDR1 MNHEY, CDR2 SVGEGT. CDR3 region: CASSRLAGGLGQFF. The CDR3 region has the DNA TGTGCCAGCAGCCGACTAGCGGGAGGGCTTGGGCAGTTCTTC.

The gene calls are TRBV5-1 and TRBJ2-2, with 7 bases lining up with TRBD2. The V gene's germline CDR1 is SGHRS and CDR2 YFSETQ. J gave up 0 bases and V 6 bases, and 8 bases lay outside the gene matches. The CDR3 covers 16 residues. The CDR3 region is CASTTPSGSNTGELFF. CDR3 DNA: TGCGCCAGCACGACCCCTAGCGGTTCGAACACCGGGGAGCTGTTTTTT. Combining the CDR3 with reference TRBV5-1 and TRBJ2-2 gives the whole variable domain KAGVTQTPRYLIKTRGQQVTLSCSPISGHRSVSWYQQTPGQGLQFLFEYFSETQRNKGNFPGRFSGRQFSNSRSEMNVSTLELGDSALYLCASTTPSGSNTGELFFGEGSRLTVL.

The chain is built from TRBV18 and TRBJ1-1; 9 nucleotides align to TRBD1. In germline, CDR1 is KGHSH, CDR2 LQKENI. CDR3 length equals 16 residues. The J segment lost 4 bases and the V segment lost 5 bases, leaving 11 bases of the junction unmatched. DNA for the CDR3: TGTGCCAGCTCATCTTTTACAGGGGGCGCCGGCACTGAAGCTTTCTTT. It is translated as CASSSFTGGAGTEAFF.

V is TRBV19 and J is TRBJ2-3, with D hard to call. Germline CDR1 reads LNHDA; CDR2 reads SQIVND (reference sequence). This CDR3 spans 13 amino acids. V lost 2 bases, J lost 4 bases, and 7 bases lay in between. The CDR3 nucleotides are TGTGCCAGTAGTATAAGGGTGGCAGATACGCAGTATTTT. This sequence encodes CASSIRVADTQYF.